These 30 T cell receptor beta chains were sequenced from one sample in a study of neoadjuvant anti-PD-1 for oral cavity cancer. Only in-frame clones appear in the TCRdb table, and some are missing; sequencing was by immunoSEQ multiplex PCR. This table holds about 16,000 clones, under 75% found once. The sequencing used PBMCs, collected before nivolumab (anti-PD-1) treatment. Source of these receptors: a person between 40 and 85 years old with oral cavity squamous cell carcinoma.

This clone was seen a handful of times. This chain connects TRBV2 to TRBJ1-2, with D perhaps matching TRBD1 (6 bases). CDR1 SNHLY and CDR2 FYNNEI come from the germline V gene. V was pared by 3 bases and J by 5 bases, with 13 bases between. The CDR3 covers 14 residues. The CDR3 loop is CASSDITGRYGYTF. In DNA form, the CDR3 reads TGTGCCAGCAGTGATATTACAGGGAGGTATGGCTACACCTTC.

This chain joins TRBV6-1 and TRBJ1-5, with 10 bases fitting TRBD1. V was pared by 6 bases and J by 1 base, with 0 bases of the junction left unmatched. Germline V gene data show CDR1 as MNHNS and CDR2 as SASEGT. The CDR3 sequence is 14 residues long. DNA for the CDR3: TGTGCCAGCAGGGGACAGGGGAGCAATCAGCCCCAGCATTTT. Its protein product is CASRGQGSNQPQHF.

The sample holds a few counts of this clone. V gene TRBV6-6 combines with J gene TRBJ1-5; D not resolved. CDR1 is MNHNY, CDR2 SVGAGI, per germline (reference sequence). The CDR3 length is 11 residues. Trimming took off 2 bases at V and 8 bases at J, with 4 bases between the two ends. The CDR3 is CASSYGEPQHF. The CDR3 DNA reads TGTGCCAGCAGTTACGGGGAGCCCCAGCATTTT.

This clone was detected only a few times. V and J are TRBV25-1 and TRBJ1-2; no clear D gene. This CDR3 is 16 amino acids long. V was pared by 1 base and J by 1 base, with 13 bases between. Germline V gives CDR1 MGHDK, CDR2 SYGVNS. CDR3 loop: CASSESSGRGNYGYTF. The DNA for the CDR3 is TGTGCCAGCAGTGAATCATCAGGTCGGGGTAACTATGGCTACACCTTC.

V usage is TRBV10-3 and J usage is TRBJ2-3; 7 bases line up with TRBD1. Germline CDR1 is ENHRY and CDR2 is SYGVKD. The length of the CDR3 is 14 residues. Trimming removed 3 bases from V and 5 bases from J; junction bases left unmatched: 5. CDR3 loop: CAISEKGAKDTQYF. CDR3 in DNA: TGTGCCATCAGTGAAAAGGGGGCCAAAGATACGCAGTATTTT.

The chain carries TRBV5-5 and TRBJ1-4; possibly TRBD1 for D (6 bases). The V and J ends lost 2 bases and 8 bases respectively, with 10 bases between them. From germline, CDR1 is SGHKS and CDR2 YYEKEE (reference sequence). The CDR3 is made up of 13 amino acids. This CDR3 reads CASSFTGKEKLFF. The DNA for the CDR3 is TGTGCCAGCAGCTTTACAGGGAAAGAAAAACTGTTTTTT. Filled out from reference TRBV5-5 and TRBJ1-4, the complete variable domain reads DAGVTQSPTHLIKTRGQQVTLRCSPISGHKSVSWYQQVLGQGPQFIFQYYEKEERGRGNFPDRFSARQFPNYSSELNVNALLLGDSALYLCASSFTGKEKLFFGSGTQLSVL.

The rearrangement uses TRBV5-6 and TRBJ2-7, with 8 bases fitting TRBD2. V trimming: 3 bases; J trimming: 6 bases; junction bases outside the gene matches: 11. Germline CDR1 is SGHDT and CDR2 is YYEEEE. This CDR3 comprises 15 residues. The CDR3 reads CASSYLAGTSGEQYF. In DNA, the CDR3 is TGTGCCAGCAGCTACCTTGCGGGGACTAGTGGCGAGCAGTACTTC.

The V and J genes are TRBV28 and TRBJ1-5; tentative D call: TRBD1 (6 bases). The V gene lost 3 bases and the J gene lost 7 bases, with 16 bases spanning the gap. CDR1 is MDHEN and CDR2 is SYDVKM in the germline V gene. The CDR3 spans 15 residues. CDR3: CASSFIKGVEQPQHF. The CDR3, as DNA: TGTGCCAGCAGTTTTATCAAGGGGGTGGAACAGCCCCAGCATTTT.

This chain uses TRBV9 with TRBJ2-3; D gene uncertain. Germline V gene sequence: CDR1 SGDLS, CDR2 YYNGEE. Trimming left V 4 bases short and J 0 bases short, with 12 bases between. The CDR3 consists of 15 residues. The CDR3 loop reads CASSLMVGSTDTQYF. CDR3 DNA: TGTGCCAGCAGCCTTATGGTGGGGAGCACAGATACGCAGTATTTT.

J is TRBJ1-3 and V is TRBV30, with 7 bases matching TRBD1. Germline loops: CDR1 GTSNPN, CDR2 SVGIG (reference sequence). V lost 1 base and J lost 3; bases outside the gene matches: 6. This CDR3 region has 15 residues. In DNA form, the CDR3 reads TGTGCCTGGAGTGGCTCGACAGGGCTTGGAAACACCATATATTTT. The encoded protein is CAWSGSTGLGNTIYF.

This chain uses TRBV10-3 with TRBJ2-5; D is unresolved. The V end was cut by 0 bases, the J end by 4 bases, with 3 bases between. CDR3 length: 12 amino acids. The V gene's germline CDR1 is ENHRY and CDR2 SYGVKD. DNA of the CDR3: TGTGCCATCAGTGAGTCGAGAGAGACCCAGTACTTC. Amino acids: CAISESRETQYF.

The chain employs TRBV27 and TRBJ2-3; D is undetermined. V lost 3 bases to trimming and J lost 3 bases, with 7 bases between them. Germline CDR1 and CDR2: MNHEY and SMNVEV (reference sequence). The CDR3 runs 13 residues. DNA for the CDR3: TGTGCCAGCAGTTTCCTAGAGACAGATACGCAGTATTTT. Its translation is CASSFLETDTQYF.

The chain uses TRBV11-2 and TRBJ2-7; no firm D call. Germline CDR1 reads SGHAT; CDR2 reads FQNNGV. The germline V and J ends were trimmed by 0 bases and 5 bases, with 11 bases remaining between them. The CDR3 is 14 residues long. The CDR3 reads CASSLERVAHEQYF. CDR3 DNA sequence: TGTGCCAGCAGCTTAGAGCGCGTTGCCCACGAGCAGTACTTC.

The CDR3 DNA reads as TGTGCCACCAAAGAGGGGTATAGCAATCAGCCCCAGCATTTT. Its translation is CATKEGYSNQPQHF. V gene TRBV15 combines with J gene TRBJ1-5, with D maybe TRBD1 (5 bases). V gave up 7 bases and J gave up 0 bases, with 10 bases separating them. This CDR3 contains 14 residues. Germline V lookup: CDR1 LNHNV, CDR2 YYDKDF (reference sequence).

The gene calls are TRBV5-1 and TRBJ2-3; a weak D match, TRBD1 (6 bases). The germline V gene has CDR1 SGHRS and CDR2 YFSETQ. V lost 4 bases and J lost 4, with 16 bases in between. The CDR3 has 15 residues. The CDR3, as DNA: TGCGCCAGCAGCCGGGACAAGGTAGGAGCAGATACGCAGTATTTT. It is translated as CASSRDKVGADTQYF. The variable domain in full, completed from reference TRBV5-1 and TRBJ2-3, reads KAGVTQTPRYLIKTRGQQVTLSCSPISGHRSVSWYQQTPGQGLQFLFEYFSETQRNKGNFPGRFSGRQFSNSRSEMNVSTLELGDSALYLCASSRDKVGADTQYFGPGTRLTVL.

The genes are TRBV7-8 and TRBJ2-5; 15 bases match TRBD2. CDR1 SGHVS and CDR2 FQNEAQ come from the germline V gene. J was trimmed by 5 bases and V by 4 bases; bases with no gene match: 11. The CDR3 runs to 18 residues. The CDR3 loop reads CASSWTAGLAGGGETQYF. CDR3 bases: TGTGCCAGCAGCTGGACGGCGGGACTAGCGGGAGGAGGGGAGACCCAGTACTTC. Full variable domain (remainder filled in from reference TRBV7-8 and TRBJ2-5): GAGVSQSPRYKVAKRGQDVALRCDPISGHVSLFWYQQALGQGPEFLTYFQNEAQLDKSGLPSDRFFAERPEGSVSTLKIQRTQQEDSAVYLCASSWTAGLAGGGETQYFGPGTRLLVL.

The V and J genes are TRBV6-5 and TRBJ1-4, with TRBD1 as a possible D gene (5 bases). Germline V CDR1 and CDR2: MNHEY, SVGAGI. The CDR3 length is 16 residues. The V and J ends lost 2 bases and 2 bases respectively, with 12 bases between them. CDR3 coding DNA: TGTGCCAGCAGTTACAGGGGAGTTAGCACTAATGAAAAACTGTTTTTT. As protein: CASSYRGVSTNEKLFF.

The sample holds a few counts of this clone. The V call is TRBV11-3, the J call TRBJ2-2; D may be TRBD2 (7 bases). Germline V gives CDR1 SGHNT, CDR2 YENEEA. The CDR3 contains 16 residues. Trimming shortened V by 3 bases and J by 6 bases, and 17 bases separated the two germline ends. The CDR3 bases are TGTGCCAGCAGCTTCGCGGGGGCCGGAGTCGCCGGGGAGCTGTTTTTT. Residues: CASSFAGAGVAGELFF.

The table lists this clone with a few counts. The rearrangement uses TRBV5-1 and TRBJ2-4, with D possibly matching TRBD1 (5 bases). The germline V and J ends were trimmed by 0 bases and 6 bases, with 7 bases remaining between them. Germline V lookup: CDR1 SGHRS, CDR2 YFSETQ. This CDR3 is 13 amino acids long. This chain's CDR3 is CASSLEGANIQYF. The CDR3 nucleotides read TGCGCCAGCAGCTTGGAAGGGGCAAACATTCAGTACTTC.

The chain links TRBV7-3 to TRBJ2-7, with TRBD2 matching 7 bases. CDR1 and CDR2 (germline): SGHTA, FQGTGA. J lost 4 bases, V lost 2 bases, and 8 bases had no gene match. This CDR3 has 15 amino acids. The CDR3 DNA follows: TGTGCCAGCAGCTTAGAGGGCGGGAGATCGTACGAGCAGTACTTC. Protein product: CASSLEGGRSYEQYF.

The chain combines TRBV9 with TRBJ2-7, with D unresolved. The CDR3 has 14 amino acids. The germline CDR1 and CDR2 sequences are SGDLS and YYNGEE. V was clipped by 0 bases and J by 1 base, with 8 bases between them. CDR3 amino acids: CASSVALGSYEQYF. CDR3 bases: TGTGCCAGCAGCGTAGCTCTGGGTTCCTACGAGCAGTACTTC.

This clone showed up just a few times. In DNA, the CDR3 is TGTGCCAGCAGTTTATTTGGACAGCCATACGAGCAGTACTTC. It specifies CASSLFGQPYEQYF. This rearrangement joins TRBV27 to TRBJ2-7; D is possibly TRBD1 (6 bases). Trimming took 1 base from V and 4 from J, leaving 11 bases between them. Germline lookup yields CDR1 MNHEY and CDR2 SMNVEV (reference sequence). The CDR3 totals 14 residues.

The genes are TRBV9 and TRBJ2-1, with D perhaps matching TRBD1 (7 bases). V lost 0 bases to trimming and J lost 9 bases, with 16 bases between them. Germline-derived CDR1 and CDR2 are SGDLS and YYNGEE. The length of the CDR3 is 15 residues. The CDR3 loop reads CASSVVEGAYGEQFF. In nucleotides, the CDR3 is TGTGCCAGCAGCGTAGTGGAGGGGGCTTATGGTGAGCAGTTCTTC.

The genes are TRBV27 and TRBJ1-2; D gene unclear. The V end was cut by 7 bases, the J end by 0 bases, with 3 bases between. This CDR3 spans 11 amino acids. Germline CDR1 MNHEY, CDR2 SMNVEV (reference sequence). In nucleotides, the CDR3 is TGTGCCAGCATGTCTAACTATGGCTACACCTTC. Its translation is CASMSNYGYTF.

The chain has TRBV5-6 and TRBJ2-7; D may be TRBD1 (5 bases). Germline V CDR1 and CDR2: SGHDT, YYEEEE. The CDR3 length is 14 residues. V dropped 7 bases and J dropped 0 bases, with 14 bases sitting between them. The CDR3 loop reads CASALGRNSYEQYF. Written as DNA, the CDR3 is TGTGCCAGCGCACTGGGGCGGAACTCCTACGAGCAGTACTTC.

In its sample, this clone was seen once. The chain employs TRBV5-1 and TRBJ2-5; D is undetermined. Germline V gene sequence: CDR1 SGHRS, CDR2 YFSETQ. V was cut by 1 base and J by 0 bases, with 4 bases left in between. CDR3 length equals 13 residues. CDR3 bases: TGCGCCAGCAGCTTGACGGACCAAGAGACCCAGTACTTC. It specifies CASSLTDQETQYF.

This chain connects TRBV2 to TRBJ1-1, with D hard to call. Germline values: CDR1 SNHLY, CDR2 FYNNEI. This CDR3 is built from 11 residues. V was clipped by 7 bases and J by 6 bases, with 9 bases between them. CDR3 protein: CASMRVAEAFF. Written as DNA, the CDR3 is TGTGCCAGCATGAGGGTGGCTGAAGCTTTCTTT.

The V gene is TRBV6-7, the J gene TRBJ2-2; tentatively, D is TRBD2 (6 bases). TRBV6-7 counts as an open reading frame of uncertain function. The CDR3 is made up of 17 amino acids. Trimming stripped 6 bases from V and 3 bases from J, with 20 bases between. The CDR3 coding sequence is TGTGCCAGCAGCCCGGTGGGGTGGGGGGTCGACACCGGGGAGCTGTTTTTT. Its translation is CASSPVGWGVDTGELFF.

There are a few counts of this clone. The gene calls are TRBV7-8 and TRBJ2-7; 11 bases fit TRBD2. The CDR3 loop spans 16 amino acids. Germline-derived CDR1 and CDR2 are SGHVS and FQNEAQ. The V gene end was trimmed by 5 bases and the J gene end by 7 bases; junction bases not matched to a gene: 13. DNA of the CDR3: TGTGCCAGCAGCATGACTAGCGGGACTTGGACGGGAGAGCAGTACTTC. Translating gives CASSMTSGTWTGEQYF. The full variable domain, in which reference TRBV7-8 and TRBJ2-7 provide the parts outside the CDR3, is GAGVSQSPRYKVAKRGQDVALRCDPISGHVSLFWYQQALGQGPEFLTYFQNEAQLDKSGLPSDRFFAERPEGSVSTLKIQRTQQEDSAVYLCASSMTSGTWTGEQYFGPGTRLTVT.

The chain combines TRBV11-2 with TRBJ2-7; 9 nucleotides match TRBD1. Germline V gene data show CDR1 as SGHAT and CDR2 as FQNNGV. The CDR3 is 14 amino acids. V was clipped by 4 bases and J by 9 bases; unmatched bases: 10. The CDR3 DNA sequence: TGTGCCAGCAGCTCGATAAATACAGGGGGCTTGCAGTACTTC. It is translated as CASSSINTGGLQYF.